One T cell receptor (beta chain) is described in this entry. Gene names are mouse gene names. The CDR3 goes on 1 residue after the read ends, and that part is filled in from the germline J gene. The table came from immunoSEQ multiplex PCR; TCRdb's copy has only in-frame clones and leaves some out. Of approximately 4,700 clones listed, around 32% are singletons. Germline V gene data show CDR1 as SGHSA and CDR2 as FRNQAP. CDR3 length equals 15 residues. The V gene lost 1 base and the J gene lost 6 bases, with 14 bases spanning the gap. The data were obtained in a study of tissue T cells after allogeneic stem cell transplantation. Time point here: mouse harvest day 14 after allogeneic transplant. Mouse grafts combined 10^7 T-cell-depleted bone marrow cells with 10^6 splenic CD5+ T cells.

The sequence derives from a female BALB/c mouse given C57BL/6 T cells with graft-versus-host disease after an allogeneic hematopoietic cell transplant. The gene calls are TRBV16 and TRBJ2-5, with D tentatively TRBD1 (5 bases). The material sequenced was skin. The chain's CDR3 is CASSLAAGKGDTQYF. The covered CDR3 bases are TGTGCAAGCAGCTTAGCCGCAGGGAAGGGGGACACCCAGTAC.